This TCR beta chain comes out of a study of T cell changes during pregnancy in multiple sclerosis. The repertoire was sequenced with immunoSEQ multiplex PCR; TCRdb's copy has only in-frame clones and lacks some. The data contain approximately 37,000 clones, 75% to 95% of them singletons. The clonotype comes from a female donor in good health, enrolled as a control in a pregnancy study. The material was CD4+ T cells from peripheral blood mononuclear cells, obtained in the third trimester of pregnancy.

The CDR3 region has the DNA TGTGCCAGCAGCTTAGTCCAGACTACTCACTATGGCTACACCTTC. This encodes CASSLVQTTHYGYTF. This chain connects TRBV7-9 to TRBJ1-2; D unclear. The CDR3 loop spans 15 amino acids. Germline values: CDR1 SEHNR, CDR2 FQNEAQ (reference sequence). V gave up 1 base and J gave up 3 bases, with 12 bases separating them.